This T cell receptor beta chain stems from a study of multiple sclerosis patients with progressive multifocal leukoencephalopathy. Profiled with immunoSEQ multiplex PCR; TCRdb holds only in-frame clones, not every one. The sample has 20,000 to 30,000 clones, approximately 89% seen once. Trimming removed 10 bases from V and 1 base from J; junction bases left unmatched: 4. Germline-derived CDR1 and CDR2 are SGHAT and FQDESV (reference sequence). The CDR3 sequence is 14 residues long. As for time point: approximately 11 months of natalizumab therapy. The chain combines TRBV11-1 with TRBJ2-2, with 9 bases aligning to TRBD1. The specimen comprised PBMCs, sampled from a patient treated with natalizumab. The source of this sequence is a young man with multiple sclerosis. CDR3 protein: CATLGQGNTGELFF. The CDR3, as DNA: TGTGCCACCCTGGGACAGGGGAACACCGGGGAGCTGTTTTTT.